These 13 T cell receptor beta chains came from one sample sequenced in a study of T cell responses to AZD1222 COVID-19 vaccine. Repertoires were generated with immunoSEQ multiplex PCR, while TCRdb's copy carries only in-frame clones and drops some. The sample holds about 81,000 clones; approximately 90% are singletons and the top ten take 8%. The sample in question was peripheral blood, obtained 28 days after the second AZD1222 dose. These TCRs come from an adult who received the AZD1222 COVID-19 vaccine.

The gene calls are TRBV6-6 and TRBJ2-7; TRBD1 is a possible D gene (6 bases). V lost 5 bases to trimming and J lost 2 bases, with 10 bases between them. There are 13 residues in the CDR3. CDR1 is MNHNY, CDR2 SVGAGI, per germline (reference sequence). This chain's CDR3 is CASSDRYAYEQYF. The DNA for the CDR3 is TGTGCCAGCAGTGACAGGTACGCCTACGAGCAGTACTTC.

The chain couples TRBV13 to TRBJ2-7, with 8 bases matching TRBD2. V lost 5 bases to trimming and J lost 2 bases; unmatched junction nucleotides: 5. The CDR3 extends over 14 amino acids. In germline, CDR1 is PRHDT, CDR2 FYEKMQ (reference sequence). The CDR3 sequence is CASSLGLATYEQYF. In nucleotides, the CDR3 is TGTGCCAGCAGCCTCGGACTAGCTACCTACGAGCAGTACTTC.

In its sample, this clone was seen once. V is TRBV10-3 and J is TRBJ2-7, with a tentative D call TRBD1 (5 bases). The CDR3 is made up of 14 amino acids. The V and J ends lost 3 bases and 3 bases respectively, with 12 bases between them. Germline V gives CDR1 ENHRY, CDR2 SYGVKD. CDR3 amino acids: CAISDLTVSYEQYF. DNA of the CDR3: TGTGCCATCAGTGATCTGACAGTAAGCTACGAGCAGTACTTC.

This chain connects TRBV5-1 to TRBJ1-6; a weak D match, TRBD1 (5 bases). Per the germline V gene, CDR1 is SGHRS and CDR2 is YFSETQ. Trimming shortened V by 3 bases and J by 8 bases, and 9 bases separated the two germline ends. CDR3 length: 13 residues. CDR3 loop: CASSSGTDSPLHF. CDR3 coding DNA: TGCGCCAGCAGCTCGGGGACTGATTCACCCCTCCACTTT.

As DNA, the CDR3 is TGCGCCAGCAGCCAAGGGGTGGAATCAAGGAACGAGCAGTACTTC. Translated: CASSQGVESRNEQYF. This chain links TRBV4-3 with TRBJ2-7; unclear D gene. Germline lookup yields CDR1 LGHNA and CDR2 YSLEER. There are 15 residues in the CDR3. With 1 base removed from V and 5 bases from J, the gap between germline ends came to 15 bases.

V is TRBV19 and J is TRBJ2-7; TRBD1 agrees at 7 bases. This CDR3 has 15 amino acids. The J segment lost 2 bases and the V segment lost 4 bases, leaving 8 bases of the junction unmatched. Germline CDR1 LNHDA, CDR2 SQIVND (reference sequence). The CDR3 bases are TGTGCCAGTAGTAATCAGGGGGAGAGGGCCTACGAGCAGTACTTC. Protein sequence: CASSNQGERAYEQYF.

This chain connects TRBV15 to TRBJ1-5; D is ambiguous. Between the trimmed V and J ends, which lost 0 bases and 0 bases, there was a span of 12 bases. Per the germline V gene, CDR1 is LNHNV and CDR2 is YYDKDF (reference sequence). The CDR3 has 17 residues. The CDR3 region is CATSRDLGDYSNQPQHF. CDR3 nucleotides: TGTGCCACCAGCAGAGATCTAGGAGATTATAGCAATCAGCCCCAGCATTTT.

The V gene is TRBV5-4, the J gene TRBJ1-1; 9 nucleotides line up with TRBD1. The V gene's germline CDR1 is SGHNT and CDR2 YYREEE (reference sequence). This CDR3 contains 13 residues. V gave up 3 bases and J gave up 10 bases; unmatched junction bases: 7. In DNA, the CDR3 is TGTGCCAGCAGCTCCCGGGACAGGGTTATAGCTTTCTTT. Encoded protein: CASSSRDRVIAFF.

The J gene is TRBJ2-7, the V gene TRBV27, with unresolved D. Germline CDR1 reads MNHEY; CDR2 reads SMNVEV (reference sequence). The CDR3 sequence is 13 residues long. Trimming took 6 bases from V and 1 from J, leaving 10 bases between them. CDR3 region: CASRFVGSYEQYF. DNA of the CDR3: TGTGCCAGCAGGTTTGTGGGTTCCTACGAGCAGTACTTC.

The rearrangement joins TRBV11-3 to TRBJ2-1; D is ambiguous. Germline-derived CDR1 and CDR2 are SGHNT and YENEEA. Trimming removed 3 bases from V and 6 bases from J, with 9 bases in between. The CDR3 consists of 13 residues. CDR3 in DNA: TGTGCCAGCAGCTTGGTATTGGGCAATGAGCAGTTCTTC. It codes for CASSLVLGNEQFF.

The rearrangement joins TRBV14 to TRBJ2-7; no clear D gene. Looked up from germline, CDR1 is SGHDN and CDR2 is FVKESK. The CDR3 totals 13 residues. The germline V and J ends were trimmed by 2 bases and 6 bases, with 11 bases remaining between them. The CDR3 here is CASSQLGLGEQYF. CDR3 DNA sequence: TGTGCCAGCAGCCAATTAGGTCTCGGCGAGCAGTACTTC.

The chain employs TRBV5-1 and TRBJ2-3; perhaps TRBD1 as D (6 bases). Looked up from germline, CDR1 is SGHRS and CDR2 is YFSETQ. This CDR3 contains 16 residues. Trimming took 4 bases from V and 2 from J, leaving 17 bases between them. The CDR3 here is CASSIPQGRATDTQYF. The CDR3 nucleotides read TGCGCCAGCAGCATCCCACAGGGTAGGGCCACAGATACGCAGTATTTT.

This chain connects TRBV24-1 to TRBJ1-2; D gene ambiguous. The germline V gene has CDR1 KGHDR and CDR2 SFDVKD. The ends were cut back, 9 bases at V and 4 bases at J, with 14 bases in the middle. CDR3 size: 13 residues. The CDR3 region is CATSPRLGYGYTF. The CDR3 DNA reads TGTGCCACCTCCCCGAGGTTAGGCTATGGCTACACCTTC.